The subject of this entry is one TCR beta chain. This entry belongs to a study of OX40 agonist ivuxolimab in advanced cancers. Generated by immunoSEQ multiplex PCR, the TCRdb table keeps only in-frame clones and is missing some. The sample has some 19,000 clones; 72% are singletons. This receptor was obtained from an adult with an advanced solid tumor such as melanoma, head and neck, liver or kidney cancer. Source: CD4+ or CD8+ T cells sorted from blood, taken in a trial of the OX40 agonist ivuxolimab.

CDR3 bases: TGTGCCAGCAGTTTTCACCAGGCCGGCACTGAAGCTTTCTTT. Protein: CASSFHQAGTEAFF. The rearrangement uses TRBV28 and TRBJ1-1, with D unresolved. Germline CDR1 reads MDHEN; CDR2 reads SYDVKM. This CDR3 is built from 14 residues. Trimming removed 3 bases from V and 4 bases from J, with 12 bases in between.